This T cell receptor beta chain emerged from a study of Graves' ophthalmopathy and Graves' hyperthyroidism. Overall study findings and caveats: With just under 90% sensitivity and approximately 79% specificity, a 13-signature model separated ophthalmopathy from stable hyperthyroidism.

The study amplified TCR beta CDR3 regions using RNA transcripts. The first round was an RT-PCR with HTBI primers, and the second round was a multiplex PCR. TCRdb used MiXCR to reprocess the multiplex PCR reads, holding one entry per CDR3 protein. The sample carries about 740,000 distinct CDR3 sequences, 35% to 50% recorded once. This clonotype turned up a few times. What it binds is not known. Germline CDR1 reads SGHDT; CDR2 reads YYEEEE. The CDR3 runs to 14 residues. V shed 1 base and J shed 6 bases, with 11 bases lying between them. The TCR sequence derives from an adult man with Graves' ophthalmopathy. The rearrangement uses TRBV5-6 and TRBJ1-5; a possible D gene is TRBD1 (6 bases). The source material was peripheral blood. As DNA, the CDR3 is TGTGCCAGCAGCTTGTTCAGGGGTTTTCAGCCCCAGCATTTT. Its protein product is CASSLFRGFQPQHF.